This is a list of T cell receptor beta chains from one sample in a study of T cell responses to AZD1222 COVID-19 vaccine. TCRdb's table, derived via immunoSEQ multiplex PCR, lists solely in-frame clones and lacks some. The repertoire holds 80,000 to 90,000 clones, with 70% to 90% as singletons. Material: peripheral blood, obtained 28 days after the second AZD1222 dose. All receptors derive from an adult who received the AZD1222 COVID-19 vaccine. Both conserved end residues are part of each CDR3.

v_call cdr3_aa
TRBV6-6 CASSYSPNSYNEQFF
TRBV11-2 CASSAAGLLGTEAFF
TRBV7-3 CASSPGLNTEAFF
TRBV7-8 CASSLARTGGDVLTF
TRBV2 CASNGRLNQPQHF
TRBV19 CASSIGTSSPLHF
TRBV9 CASSVGSLPGNTIYF
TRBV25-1 CASSMRGGGRTDTQYF
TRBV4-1 CASSQDENNNYGYTF
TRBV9 CASSPALKGRNYGYTF